This is a list of T cell receptor beta chains from one sample in a study of T cell changes during pregnancy in multiple sclerosis. This table comes from immunoSEQ multiplex PCR, and its TCRdb copy is limited to in-frame clones, with some not included. The sample holds 40,000 to 55,000 clones, over 90% seen once. The starting material was CD4+ T cells from peripheral blood mononuclear cells, obtained after pregnancy. The receptors originated from a female donor in good health, enrolled as a control in a pregnancy study. CDR3s include the opening cysteine and the closing phenylalanine or tryptophan. A D gene is named only where the DNA matches it firmly. Size is omitted from some rows. Given values are once, few, many or a class for expanded clones.

.,TRBV18,13,TRBD1,TRBJ1-1,TGTGCCAGCTCACCATCCCAGACAGGGGAAGCTTTCTTT,CASSPSQTGEAFF
.,TRBV5-8,14,.,TRBJ2-3,TGTGCCAGCATCGACAGCCCGAGCACAGATACGCAGTATTTT,CASIDSPSTDTQYF
.,TRBV2,14,TRBD1,TRBJ1-2,TGTGCCAGCAGGGAACAGGGGCTAAACTATGGCTACACCTTC,CASREQGLNYGYTF
.,TRBV10-3,13,.,TRBJ2-2,TGTGCCACGAGGGACTCTGGGGCCGGGGAGCTGTTTTTT,CATRDSGAGELFF
.,TRBV11-1,17,TRBD2,TRBJ2-7,TGTGCCAGCAGCTCCCCCTGGACTAGCGGGTTCTCCTACGAGCAGTACTTC,CASSSPWTSGFSYEQYF
.,TRBV27,14,.,TRBJ1-2,TGTGCCAGCAGCCTCAAGGGAGGGAACTATGGCTACACCTTC,CASSLKGGNYGYTF
.,TRBV28,13,.,TRBJ1-2,TGTGCCAGCAGCCGTCACAGGGACTATGGCTACACCTTC,CASSRHRDYGYTF
.,TRBV19,17,.,TRBJ2-1,TGTGCCAGTAGTATAGCAAGTGGGGCTACCAGCTACAATGAGCAGTTCTTC,CASSIASGATSYNEQFF
.,TRBV6-6,11,.,TRBJ1-2,TGTGCCAGCAGTCCATCCTATGGCTACACCTTC,CASSPSYGYTF
.,TRBV5-4,15,.,TRBJ2-5,TGTGCCAGCAGCTTCGGCGGAGCACCTCAAGAGACCCAGTACTTC,CASSFGGAPQETQYF
.,TRBV7-2,14,TRBD1,TRBJ1-2,TGTGCCAGCAGCTTACAGGGACAGGGAAATGGCTACACCTTC,CASSLQGQGNGYTF
.,TRBV2,14,.,TRBJ1-2,TGTGCCAGCACCTTGAGGGGGGGAAGCTATGGCTACACCTTC,CASTLRGGSYGYTF
.,TRBV6-1,14,TRBD1,TRBJ1-1,TGTGCCAGCGGCTGGGGACAGGGGGTTCTTAAAGCTTTCTTT,CASGWGQGVLKAFF
.,TRBV2,15,TRBD1,TRBJ2-7,TGTGCCAGCAGTGGTATCGGGACAGGAGACTACGAGCAGTACTTC,CASSGIGTGDYEQYF
few,TRBV4-1,17,TRBD2,TRBJ2-2,TGCGCCAGCAGCCAAGTCCCCGGGGGGGTTGGCACCGGGGAGCTGTTTTTT,CASSQVPGGVGTGELFF
.,TRBV5-4,14,.,TRBJ1-1,TGTGCCAGTAGACAGACTTACTTGAACACTGAAGCTTTCTTT,CASRQTYLNTEAFF
.,TRBV9,14,.,TRBJ2-7,TGTGCCAGCAGCGTAGACCGGATGGACAGCGAGCAGTACTTC,CASSVDRMDSEQYF
.,TRBV29-1,15,TRBD2,TRBJ2-3,TGCAGCGTCGCTTTTCTAGCGGGAGATGGAGATACGCAGTATTTT,CSVAFLAGDGDTQYF
.,TRBV11-3,13,.,TRBJ2-1,TGTGCCAGCAGCCTGTCAGGGTTCACTGAGCAGTTCTTC,CASSLSGFTEQFF
.,TRBV19,14,TRBD1,TRBJ1-2,TGTGCCAGTAGTCCGGGACAGGCTTTTTATGGCTACACCTTC,CASSPGQAFYGYTF
.,TRBV29-1,15,TRBD1,TRBJ1-1,TGCAGCGTTGTCCGGACAGGGCGCCTGAACACTGAAGCTTTCTTT,CSVVRTGRLNTEAFF
.,TRBV7-3,13,.,TRBJ2-1,TGTGCCAGCAGCCGATACTACCCCAATGAGCAGTTCTTC,CASSRYYPNEQFF
.,TRBV5-1,13,TRBD2,TRBJ2-1,TGCGCCAGCAACCCGGGAGGCTACAATGAGCAGTTCTTC,CASNPGGYNEQFF